This T cell receptor (beta chain) was identified during a study of a mutant IDH1 vaccine in newly diagnosed glioma. Study at large: Patients began vaccination 4-6 weeks after radiotherapy alone, or with temozolomide cycles.

Clones were sequenced by immunoSEQ multiplex PCR, and TCRdb holds only the in-frame ones, with some missing. The sample records about 30,000 clones, around 80% being singletons. Documented time point: week 23, last vaccination. One vaccine dose held 300 ug of mutant IDH1 20-mer peptide and came with topical imiquimod. On this clone: Its specificity is not known.

The specimen comprised PBMCs, sampled from a glioma patient whose treatment included an IDH1 peptide vaccine. This receptor was taken from a woman between 18 and 30 years old with glioma.

The CDR3 DNA sequence: TGTGCCAGTAACTTAAGGTCGTCTGGAAACACCATATATTTT. This encodes CASNLRSSGNTIYF. The rearrangement joins TRBV19 to TRBJ1-3, with D uncertain. Deletions cut 7 bases from V and 1 base from J, with 11 bases between. The CDR3 runs to 14 residues. Germline CDR1 reads LNHDA; CDR2 reads SQIVND (reference sequence).